Reported below is one TCR beta chain. The data were obtained in a study of blood T cell repertoires in COVID-19. On the study more broadly: PBMCs, B-cell-depleted T cells, or T cells were the source of the cDNA or gDNA that made up the material.

Assay used: immunoSEQ multiplex PCR; TCRdb lists only in-frame clones, some missing. The table has roughly 20,000 clones, around nine tenths seen once. Material: peripheral blood. This TCR was sampled from a woman older than 75 with active COVID-19.

DNA of the CDR3: TGTGCCAGCACCGTCGCCGGACTAGCGGGGAGCACCGGGGAGCTGTTTTTT. Its translation is CASTVAGLAGSTGELFF. This chain connects TRBV9 to TRBJ2-2, with 12 nucleotides matching TRBD2. The V segment lost 6 bases and the J segment 4 bases; nucleotides outside the gene matches: 10. The germline V gene encodes CDR1 SGDLS and CDR2 YYNGEE. This CDR3 has 17 residues.